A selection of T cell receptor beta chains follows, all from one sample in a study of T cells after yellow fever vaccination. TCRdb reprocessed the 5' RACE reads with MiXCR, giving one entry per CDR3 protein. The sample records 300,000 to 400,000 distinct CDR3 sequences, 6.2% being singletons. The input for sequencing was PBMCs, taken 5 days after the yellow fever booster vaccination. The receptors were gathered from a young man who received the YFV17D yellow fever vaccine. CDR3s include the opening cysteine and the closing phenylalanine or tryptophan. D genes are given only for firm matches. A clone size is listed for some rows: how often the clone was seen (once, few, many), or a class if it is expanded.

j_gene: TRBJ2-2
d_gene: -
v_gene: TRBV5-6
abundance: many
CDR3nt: TGTGCCAGCAGCTTCATCGGGCCGCACACCGGGGAGCTGTTTTTT
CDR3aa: CASSFIGPHTGELFF

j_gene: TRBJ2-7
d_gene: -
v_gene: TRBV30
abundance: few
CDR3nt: TGTGCCTGGGGCGACTCCTACGAGCAGTACTTC
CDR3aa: CAWGDSYEQYF

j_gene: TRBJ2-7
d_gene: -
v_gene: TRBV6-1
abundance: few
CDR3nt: TGTGCCAGCAGACTCCAACAGGGAAACTACGAGCAGTACTTC
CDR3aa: CASRLQQGNYEQYF

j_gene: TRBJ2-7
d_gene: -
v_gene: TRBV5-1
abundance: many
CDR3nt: TGCGCCAGCAGCTTGGAAACAGGGAGGTCGAACGAGCAGTACTTC
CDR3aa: CASSLETGRSNEQYF

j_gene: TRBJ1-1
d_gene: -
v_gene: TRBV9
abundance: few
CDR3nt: TGTGCCAGCGGCGAGGGGGATTCCACTGAAGCTTTCTTT
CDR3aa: CASGEGDSTEAFF

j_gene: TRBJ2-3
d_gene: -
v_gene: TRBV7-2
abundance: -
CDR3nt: TGTGCCAGCAGCTTTTACGGGCTGGGGGCAGATACGCAGTATTTT
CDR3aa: CASSFYGLGADTQYF

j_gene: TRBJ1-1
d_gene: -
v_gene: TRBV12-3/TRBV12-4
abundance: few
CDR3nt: TGTGCCAGCAGCTACACAGGGAGTACGAACACTGAAGCTTTCTTT
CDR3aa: CASSYTGSTNTEAFF

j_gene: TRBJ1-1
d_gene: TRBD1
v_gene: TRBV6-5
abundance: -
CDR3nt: TGTGCCAGCAGTTCGGACAGGGCGAGAGCTGAAGCTTTCTTT
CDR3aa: CASSSDRARAEAFF

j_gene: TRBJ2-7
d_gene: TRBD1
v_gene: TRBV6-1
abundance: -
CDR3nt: TGTGCCAGCAGGCCCCGGTGGGACAGGGAGTTCAACGAGCAGTACTTC
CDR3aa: CASRPRWDREFNEQYF

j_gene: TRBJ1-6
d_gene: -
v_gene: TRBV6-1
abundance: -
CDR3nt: TGTGCCAGCAGTGAATTTGACATAGGTTCACCCCTCCACTTT
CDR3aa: CASSEFDIGSPLHF

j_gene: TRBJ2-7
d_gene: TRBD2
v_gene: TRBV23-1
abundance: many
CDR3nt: TGCGCCAGCAGTCAACCAGGTGCGGGAGGGAAGGAGCAGTACTTC
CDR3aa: CASSQPGAGGKEQYF

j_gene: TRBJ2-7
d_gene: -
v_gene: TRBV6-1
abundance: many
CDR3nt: TGTGCCACTCGTCAGGGCGGAACCTCCTACGAGCAGTACTTC
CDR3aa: CATRQGGTSYEQYF

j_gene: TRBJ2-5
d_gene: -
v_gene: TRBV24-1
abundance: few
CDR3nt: TGTGCCACCAGTGATTATAATCAAGAGACCCAGTACTTC
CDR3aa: CATSDYNQETQYF

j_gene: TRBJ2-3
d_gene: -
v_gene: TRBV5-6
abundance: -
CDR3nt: TGTGCCAGCAGCTTGCGTGGGATGGGGGATACGCAGTATTTT
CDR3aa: CASSLRGMGDTQYF

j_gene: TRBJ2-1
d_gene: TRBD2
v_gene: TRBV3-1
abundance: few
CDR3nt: TGTGCCAGCAGCCAAGAGGACGGACTAGCTCTTGAGCAGTTCTTC
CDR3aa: CASSQEDGLALEQFF

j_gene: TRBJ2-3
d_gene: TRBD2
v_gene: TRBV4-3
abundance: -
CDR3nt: TGCGCCAGCACCTCTTCTGAGTGGGAGGGTAGGGCAGATACGCAGTATTTT
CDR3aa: CASTSSEWEGRADTQYF

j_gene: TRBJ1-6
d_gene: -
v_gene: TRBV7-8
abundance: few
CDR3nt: TGTGCCAGCAGCCCGATGAGGAGCTCCTATAATTCACCCCTCCACTTT
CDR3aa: CASSPMRSSYNSPLHF

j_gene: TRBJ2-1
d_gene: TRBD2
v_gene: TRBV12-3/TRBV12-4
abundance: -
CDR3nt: TGTGCCAGCAGTTTAAGTAGCGGGAGGACCAATGAGCAGTTCTTC
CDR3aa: CASSLSSGRTNEQFF

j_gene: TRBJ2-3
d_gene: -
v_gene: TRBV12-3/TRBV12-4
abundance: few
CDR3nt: TGTGCCAGCAGTTTCCGGCTAGATTTAGATACGCAGTATTTT
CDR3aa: CASSFRLDLDTQYF

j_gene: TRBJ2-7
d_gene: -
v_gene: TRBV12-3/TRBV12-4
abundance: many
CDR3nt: TGTGCCAGCACCTTTTCGACGGGCAACTACGAGCAGTACTTC
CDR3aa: CASTFSTGNYEQYF

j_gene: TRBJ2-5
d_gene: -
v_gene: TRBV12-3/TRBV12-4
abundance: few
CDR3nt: TGTGCCAGCACACGCCTGTCGGGACCTCAAGAGACCCAGTACTTC
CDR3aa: CASTRLSGPQETQYF

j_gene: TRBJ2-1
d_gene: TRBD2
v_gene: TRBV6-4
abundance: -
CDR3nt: TGTGCCAGCAGTGACTCGGGACTAGGGGGAAACAATGAGCAGTTCTTC
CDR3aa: CASSDSGLGGNNEQFF

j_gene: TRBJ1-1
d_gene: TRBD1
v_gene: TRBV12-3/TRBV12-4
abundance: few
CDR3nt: TGTGCCAGCAGTTTTCATGACAGGGGTGAAGCTTTCTTT
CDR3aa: CASSFHDRGEAFF

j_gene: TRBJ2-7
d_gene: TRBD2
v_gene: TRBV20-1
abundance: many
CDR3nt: TGCAGTGCTGTGCGGGGGGCGGAATCCTACGAGCAGTACTTC
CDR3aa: CSAVRGAESYEQYF

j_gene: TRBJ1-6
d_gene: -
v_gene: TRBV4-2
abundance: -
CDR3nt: TGTGCCAGCAGCCAAGATTTGGCACCCCTCCACTTT
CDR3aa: CASSQDLAPLHF

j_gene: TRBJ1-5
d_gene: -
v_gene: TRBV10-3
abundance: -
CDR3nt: TGTGCCATCAGTGTGGAGGGTACTCAGCCCCAGCATTTT
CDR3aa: CAISVEGTQPQHF

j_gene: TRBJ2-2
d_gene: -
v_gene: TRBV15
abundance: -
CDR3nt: TGTGCCACCCAGCAGATCGCCGGGGAGCTGTTTTTT
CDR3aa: CATQQIAGELFF

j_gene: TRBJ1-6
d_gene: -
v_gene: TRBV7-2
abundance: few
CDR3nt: TGTGCCAGCAGCTCAGCAGGCTACTCACCCCTCCACTTT
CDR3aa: CASSSAGYSPLHF

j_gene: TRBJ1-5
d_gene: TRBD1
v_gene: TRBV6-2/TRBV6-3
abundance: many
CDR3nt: TGTGCCAGCAGTAGCCTTCCGAACAGGGGTCAGCCCCAGCATTTT
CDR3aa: CASSSLPNRGQPQHF

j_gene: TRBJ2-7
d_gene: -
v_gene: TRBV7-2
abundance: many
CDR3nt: TGTGCCAGCAGCTTATTATTGGGCGAGCAGTACTTC
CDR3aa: CASSLLLGEQYF

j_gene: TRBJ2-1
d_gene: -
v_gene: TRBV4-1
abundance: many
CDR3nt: TGCGCCAGCAGCTTGAGCCGAGGGACCTACAATGAGCAGTTCTTC
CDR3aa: CASSLSRGTYNEQFF

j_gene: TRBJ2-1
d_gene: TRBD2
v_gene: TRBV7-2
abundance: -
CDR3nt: TGTGCCAGCAGCTTAATGCGGGAGGGCTACGAGCAGTTCTTC
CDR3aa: CASSLMREGYEQFF

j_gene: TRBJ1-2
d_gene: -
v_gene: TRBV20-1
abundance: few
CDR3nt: TGCAGTGCTAGACCCGGGGGGCCTCGGTATGGCTACACCTTC
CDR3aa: CSARPGGPRYGYTF

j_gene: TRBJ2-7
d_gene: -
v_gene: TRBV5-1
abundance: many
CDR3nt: TGCGCCAGCAGCTACCGGGGCGAGGAGGACGAGCAGTACTTC
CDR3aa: CASSYRGEEDEQYF

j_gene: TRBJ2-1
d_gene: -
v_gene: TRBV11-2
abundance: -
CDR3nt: TGTGCCAGCAGCTTAGATCGTTTACCAGGAAATGAGCAGTTCTTC
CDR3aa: CASSLDRLPGNEQFF

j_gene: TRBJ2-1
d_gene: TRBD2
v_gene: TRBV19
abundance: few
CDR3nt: TGTGCCAGCAAGCCGGGAGGGCGTCGGCCCTACAATGAGCAGTTCTTC
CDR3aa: CASKPGGRRPYNEQFF

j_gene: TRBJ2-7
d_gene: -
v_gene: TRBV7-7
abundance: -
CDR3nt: TGTGCCAGCAGCATAAGACCTCAGCCACTCTCCTACGAGCAGTACTTC
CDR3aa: CASSIRPQPLSYEQYF

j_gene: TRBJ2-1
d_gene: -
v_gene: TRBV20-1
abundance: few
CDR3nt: TGCAGTGCTAAACCGCCCTCACAGGGTTGGAATGAGCAGTTCTTC
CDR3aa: CSAKPPSQGWNEQFF

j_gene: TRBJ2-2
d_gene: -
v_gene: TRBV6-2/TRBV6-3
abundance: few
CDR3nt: TGTGCCAGCAGTTATGTCGGGCAGGGTGGCGGGGAGCTGTTTTTT
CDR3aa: CASSYVGQGGGELFF

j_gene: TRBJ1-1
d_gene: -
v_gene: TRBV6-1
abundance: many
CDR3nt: TGTGCCAGCAGGAAACGACAGACGTATAACACTGAAGCTTTCTTT
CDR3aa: CASRKRQTYNTEAFF

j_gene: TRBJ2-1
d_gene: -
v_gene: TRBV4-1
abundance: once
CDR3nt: TGCGCCAGCAGCCACCCCTCCGGCCATGAGCAGTTCTTC
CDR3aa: CASSHPSGHEQFF

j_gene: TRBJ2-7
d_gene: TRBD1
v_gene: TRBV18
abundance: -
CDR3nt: TGTGCCAGCTCACCGGGGACAGGGAAAAGCTCCTACGAGCAGTACTTC
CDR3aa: CASSPGTGKSSYEQYF

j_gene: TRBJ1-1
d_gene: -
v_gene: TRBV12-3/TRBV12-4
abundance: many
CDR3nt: TGTGCCAGCAGTCCCTTCAGGAACACTGAAGCTTTCTTT
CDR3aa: CASSPFRNTEAFF

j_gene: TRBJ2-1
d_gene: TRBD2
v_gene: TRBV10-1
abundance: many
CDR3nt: TGCGCCAGCAGTGAGTCCCGGGACTACCCATACAATGAGCAGTTCTTC
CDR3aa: CASSESRDYPYNEQFF